This T cell receptor (beta chain) was identified during a study of blood T cell repertoires in COVID-19. This CDR3 is built from 12 residues. The germline V gene encodes CDR1 MNHEY and CDR2 SVGAGI. V gave up 7 bases and J gave up 7 bases, with 11 bases separating them. Two negative PCRs, clearance, or symptom resolution had been documented for recovered Cohort 3 donors. Generated by immunoSEQ multiplex PCR, the TCRdb table keeps only in-frame clones and is missing some. Of a few hundred thousand clones listed, about 90% were seen once; the top ten hold approximately 0.55%. The sequence came from a man younger than 35 who had recovered from COVID-19. V and J are TRBV6-5 and TRBJ2-1; D gene uncertain. The sample was PBMCs or T cells enriched from blood (not recorded which). The CDR3 region has the DNA TGTGCCAGCAAGACTCTGGGTAATGAGCAGTTCTTC. Translated: CASKTLGNEQFF.